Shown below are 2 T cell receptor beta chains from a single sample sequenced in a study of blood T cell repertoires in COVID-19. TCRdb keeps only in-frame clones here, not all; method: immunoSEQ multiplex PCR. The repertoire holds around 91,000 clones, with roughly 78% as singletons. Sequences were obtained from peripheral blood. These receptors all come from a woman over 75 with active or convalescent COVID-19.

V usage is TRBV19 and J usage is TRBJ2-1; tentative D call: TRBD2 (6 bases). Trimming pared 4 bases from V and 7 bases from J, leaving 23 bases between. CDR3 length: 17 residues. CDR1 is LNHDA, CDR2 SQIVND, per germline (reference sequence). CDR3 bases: TGTGCCAGTAGTACCCCGACTAGTAAGGACGGTTGGAATGAGCAGTTCTTC. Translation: CASSTPTSKDGWNEQFF. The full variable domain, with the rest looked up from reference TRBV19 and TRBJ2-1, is DGGITQSPKYLFRKEGQNVTLSCEQNLNHDAMYWYRQDPGQGLRLIYYSQIVNDFQKGDIAEGYSVSREKKESFPLTVTSAQKNPTAFYLCASSTPTSKDGWNEQFFGPGTRLTVL.

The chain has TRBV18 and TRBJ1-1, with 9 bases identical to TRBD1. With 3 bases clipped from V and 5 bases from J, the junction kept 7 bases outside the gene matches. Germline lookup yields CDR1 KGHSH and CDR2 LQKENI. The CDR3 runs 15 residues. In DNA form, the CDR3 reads TGTGCCAGCTCACCCAACAGGGGGCCGGAAACTGAAGCTTTCTTT. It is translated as CASSPNRGPETEAFF.